This paragraph covers one T cell receptor (beta chain) sequence. The same CDR3 arises from other DNA sequences in this sample as well. The data were taken from a study of beta chain features in type 1 diabetes. CDR3 length: 12 residues. The V end was cut by 4 bases, the J end by 1 base, with 5 bases between. Germline V gives CDR1 SQVTM, CDR2 ANQGSEA. Since all of the isolated RNA was reverse transcribed, expressed TCRB transcripts were what got sequenced. Method: immunoSEQ multiplex PCR; TCRdb's copy keeps in-frame clones and lacks some. The sample records approximately 400,000 clones, over 13% being singletons.

This TCR was recovered from a woman younger than 35 in good health. This chain connects TRBV29-1 to TRBJ1-5, with D hard to call. Source material: naive CD4+ T cells from blood. The CDR3 here is CSVGGSNQPQHF. The DNA of the CDR3 is TGCAGCGTTGGAGGGAGCAATCAGCCCCAGCATTTT.